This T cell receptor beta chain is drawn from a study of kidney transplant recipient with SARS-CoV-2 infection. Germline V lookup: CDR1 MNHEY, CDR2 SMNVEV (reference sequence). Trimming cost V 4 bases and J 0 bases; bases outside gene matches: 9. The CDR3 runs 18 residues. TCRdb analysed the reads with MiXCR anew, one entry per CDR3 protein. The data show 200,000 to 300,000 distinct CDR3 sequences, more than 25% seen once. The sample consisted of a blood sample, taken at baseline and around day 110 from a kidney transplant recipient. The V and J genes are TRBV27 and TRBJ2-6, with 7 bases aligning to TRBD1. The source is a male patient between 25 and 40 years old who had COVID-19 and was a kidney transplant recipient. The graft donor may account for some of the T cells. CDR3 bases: TGTGCCAGCAGTTCGACCGGGACAGTCGCCTCTGGGGCCAACGTCCTGACTTTC. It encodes CASSSTGTVASGANVLTF.